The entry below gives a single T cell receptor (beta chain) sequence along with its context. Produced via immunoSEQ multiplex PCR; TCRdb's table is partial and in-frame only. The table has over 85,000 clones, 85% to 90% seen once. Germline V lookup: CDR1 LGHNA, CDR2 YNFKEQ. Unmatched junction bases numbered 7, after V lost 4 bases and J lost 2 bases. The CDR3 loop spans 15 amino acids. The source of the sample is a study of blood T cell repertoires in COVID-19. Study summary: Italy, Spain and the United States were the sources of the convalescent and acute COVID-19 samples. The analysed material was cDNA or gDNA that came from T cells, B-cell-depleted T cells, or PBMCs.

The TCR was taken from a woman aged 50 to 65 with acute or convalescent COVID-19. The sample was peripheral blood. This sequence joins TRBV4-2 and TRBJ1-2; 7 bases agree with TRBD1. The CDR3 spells CASSRELTGNYGYTF. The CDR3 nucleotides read TGTGCCAGCAGCCGGGAATTGACAGGGAACTATGGCTACACCTTC.